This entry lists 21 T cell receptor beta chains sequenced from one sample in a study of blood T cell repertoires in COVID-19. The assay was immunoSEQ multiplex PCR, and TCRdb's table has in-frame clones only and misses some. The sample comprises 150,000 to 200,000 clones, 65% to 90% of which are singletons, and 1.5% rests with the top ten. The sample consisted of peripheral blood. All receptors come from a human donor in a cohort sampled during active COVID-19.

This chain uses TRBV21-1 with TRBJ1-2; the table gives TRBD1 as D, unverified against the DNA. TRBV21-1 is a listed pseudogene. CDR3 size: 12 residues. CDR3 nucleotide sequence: TGTGCCAGCACCCCCGGGACACATGGCTACACCTTC. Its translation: CASTPGTHGYTF.

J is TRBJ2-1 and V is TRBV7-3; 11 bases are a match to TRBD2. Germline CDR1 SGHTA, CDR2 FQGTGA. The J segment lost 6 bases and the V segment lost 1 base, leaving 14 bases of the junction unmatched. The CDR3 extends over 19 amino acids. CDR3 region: CASSLRTSGGLGPFNEQFF. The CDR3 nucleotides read TGTGCCAGCAGCTTAAGAACTAGCGGGGGCCTGGGGCCGTTCAATGAGCAGTTCTTC.

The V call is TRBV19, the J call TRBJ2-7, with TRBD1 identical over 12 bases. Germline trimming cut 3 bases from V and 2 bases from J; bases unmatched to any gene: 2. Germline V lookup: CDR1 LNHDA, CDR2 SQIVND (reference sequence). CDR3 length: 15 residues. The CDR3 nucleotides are TGTGCCAGTAGTATCGGGACAGGGGGCACCTACGAGCAGTACTTC. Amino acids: CASSIGTGGTYEQYF.

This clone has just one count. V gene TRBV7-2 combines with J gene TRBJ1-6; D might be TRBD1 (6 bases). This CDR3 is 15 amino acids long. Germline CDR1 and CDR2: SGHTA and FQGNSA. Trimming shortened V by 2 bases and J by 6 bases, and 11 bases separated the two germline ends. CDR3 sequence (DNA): TGTGCCAGCAGCTTACAGGGGATCGGTAATTCACCCCTCCACTTT. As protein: CASSLQGIGNSPLHF.

CDR3 residues: CASSRTSGTGANVLTF. The CDR3 DNA sequence: TGTGCCAGCAGCCGGACTAGCGGAACTGGGGCCAACGTCCTGACTTTC. The chain combines TRBV14 with TRBJ2-6, with 10 positions matching TRBD2. Germline V lookup: CDR1 SGHDN, CDR2 FVKESK. This CDR3 region has 16 residues. V trimming: 4 bases; J trimming: 2 bases; junction bases outside the gene matches: 2.

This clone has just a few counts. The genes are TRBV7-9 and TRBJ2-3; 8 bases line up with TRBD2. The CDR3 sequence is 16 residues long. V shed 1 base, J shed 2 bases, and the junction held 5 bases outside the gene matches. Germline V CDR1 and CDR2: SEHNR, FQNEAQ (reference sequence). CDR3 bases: TGTGCCAGCAGCTTAGGTGGTAGCGGGGTCACAGATACGCAGTATTTT. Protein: CASSLGGSGVTDTQYF.

DNA of the CDR3: TGTGCCAGCAGTTACTCGGCGGCAGTCTACTACGAGCAGTACTTC. It translates to CASSYSAAVYYEQYF. This chain uses TRBV6-5 with TRBJ2-7; no clear D. V lost 0 bases and J lost 3, with 12 bases in between. Germline CDR1 and CDR2: MNHEY and SVGAGI. The CDR3 loop spans 15 amino acids.

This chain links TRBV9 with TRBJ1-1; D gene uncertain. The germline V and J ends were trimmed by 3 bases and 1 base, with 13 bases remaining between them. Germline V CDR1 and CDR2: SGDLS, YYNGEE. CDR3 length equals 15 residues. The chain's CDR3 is CASSGLGGRNTEAFF. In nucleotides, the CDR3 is TGTGCCAGCAGCGGCCTTGGTGGGCGGAACACTGAAGCTTTCTTT.

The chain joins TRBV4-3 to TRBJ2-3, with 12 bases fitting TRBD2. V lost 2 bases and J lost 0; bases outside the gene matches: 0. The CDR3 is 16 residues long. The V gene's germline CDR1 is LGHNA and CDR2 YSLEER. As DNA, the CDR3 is TGCGCCAGCAGCCAACTAGCGGGGGGGAGCACAGATACGCAGTATTTT. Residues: CASSQLAGGSTDTQYF.

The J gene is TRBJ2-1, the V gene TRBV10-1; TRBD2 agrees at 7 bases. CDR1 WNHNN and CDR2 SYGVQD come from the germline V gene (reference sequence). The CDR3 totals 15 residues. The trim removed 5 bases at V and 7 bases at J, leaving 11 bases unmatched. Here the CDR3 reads CASSSSASGRNEQFF. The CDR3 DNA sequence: TGCGCCAGCAGTTCGTCGGCTAGCGGTAGGAATGAGCAGTTCTTC.

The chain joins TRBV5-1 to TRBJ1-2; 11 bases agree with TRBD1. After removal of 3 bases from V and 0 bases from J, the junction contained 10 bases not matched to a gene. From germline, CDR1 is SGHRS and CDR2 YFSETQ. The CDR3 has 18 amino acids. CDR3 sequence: CASSSLGGTGGANYGYTF. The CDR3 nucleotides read TGCGCCAGCAGCTCACTAGGTGGGACAGGGGGAGCTAACTATGGCTACACCTTC.

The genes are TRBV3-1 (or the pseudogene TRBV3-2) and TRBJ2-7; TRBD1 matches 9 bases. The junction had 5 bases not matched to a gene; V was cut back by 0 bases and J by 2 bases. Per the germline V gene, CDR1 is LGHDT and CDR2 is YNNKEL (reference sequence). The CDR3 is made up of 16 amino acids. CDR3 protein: CASSQEGGTGTYEQYF. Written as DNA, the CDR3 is TGTGCCAGCAGCCAAGAGGGCGGGACAGGGACCTACGAGCAGTACTTC.

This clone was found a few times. DNA for the CDR3: TGTGCCAGCGGGCCAGCTAACTACGAGCAGTACTTC. The encoded protein is CASGPANYEQYF. This chain connects TRBV14 to TRBJ2-7, with D unclear. This CDR3 is built from 12 residues. Trimming cost V 8 bases and J 3 bases, with 11 bases left between them. Germline CDR1 is SGHDN and CDR2 is FVKESK. Full variable domain (outside the CDR3, taken from reference TRBV14 and TRBJ2-7): EAGVTQFPSHSVIEKGQTVTLRCDPISGHDNLYWYRRVMGKEIKFLLHFVKESKQDESGMPNNRFLAERTGGTYSTLKVQPAELEDSGVYFCASGPANYEQYFGPGTRLTVT.

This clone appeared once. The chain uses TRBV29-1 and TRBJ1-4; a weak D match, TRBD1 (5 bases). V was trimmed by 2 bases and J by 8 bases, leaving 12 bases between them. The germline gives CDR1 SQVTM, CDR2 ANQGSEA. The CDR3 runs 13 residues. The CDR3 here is CSVEKTGGEKLFF. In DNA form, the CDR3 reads TGCAGCGTTGAAAAGACCGGGGGGGAAAAACTGTTTTTT.

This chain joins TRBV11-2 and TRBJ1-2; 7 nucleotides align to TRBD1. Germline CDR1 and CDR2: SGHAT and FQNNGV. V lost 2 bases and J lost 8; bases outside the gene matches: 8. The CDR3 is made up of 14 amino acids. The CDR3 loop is CASSLRVGGIGYTF. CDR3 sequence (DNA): TGTGCCAGCAGCTTACGGGTAGGGGGCATAGGCTACACCTTC.

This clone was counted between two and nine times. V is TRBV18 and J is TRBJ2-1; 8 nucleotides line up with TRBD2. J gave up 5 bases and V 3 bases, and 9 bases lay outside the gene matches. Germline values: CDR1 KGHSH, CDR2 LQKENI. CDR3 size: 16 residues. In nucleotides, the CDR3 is TGTGCCAGCTCACCTCAATCGGGAGGGGGGAACAATGAGCAGTTCTTC. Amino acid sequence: CASSPQSGGGNNEQFF.

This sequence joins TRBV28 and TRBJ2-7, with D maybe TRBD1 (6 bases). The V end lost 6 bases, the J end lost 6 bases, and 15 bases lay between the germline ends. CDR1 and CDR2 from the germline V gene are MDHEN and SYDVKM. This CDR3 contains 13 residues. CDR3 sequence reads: CASRPPGQPEQYF. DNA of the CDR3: TGTGCCAGCAGACCACCCGGACAGCCCGAGCAGTACTTC.

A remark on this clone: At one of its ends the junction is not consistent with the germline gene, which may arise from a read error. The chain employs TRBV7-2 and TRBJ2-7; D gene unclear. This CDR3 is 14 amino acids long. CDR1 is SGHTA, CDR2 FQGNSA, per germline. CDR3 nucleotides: TGTGCCAGCACCTTAACTGGAGCAGTCTACGAGCAGTACTTC. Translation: CASTLTGAVYEQYF.

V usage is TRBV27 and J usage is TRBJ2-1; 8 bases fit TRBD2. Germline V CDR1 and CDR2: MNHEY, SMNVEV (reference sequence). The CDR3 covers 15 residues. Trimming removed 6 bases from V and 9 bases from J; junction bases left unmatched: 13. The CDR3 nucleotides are TGTGCCAGCAGAGCAGCGGGAGCTCCAGCGGTTGAGCAGTTCTTC. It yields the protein CASRAAGAPAVEQFF.

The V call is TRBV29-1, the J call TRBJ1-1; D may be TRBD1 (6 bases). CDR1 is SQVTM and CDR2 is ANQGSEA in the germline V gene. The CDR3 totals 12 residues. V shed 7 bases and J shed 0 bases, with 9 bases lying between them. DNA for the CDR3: TGCAGCGGCCAGGGGCTGAACACTGAAGCTTTCTTT. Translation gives CSGQGLNTEAFF.

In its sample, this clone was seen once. CDR3 in amino acids: CASSYLAGGPSEQYF. The CDR3 bases are TGTGCCAGTAGCTACTTAGCGGGAGGGCCCTCCGAGCAGTACTTC. The rearrangement links TRBV19 to TRBJ2-7, with 11 bases aligning to TRBD2. Germline CDR1 LNHDA, CDR2 SQIVND (reference sequence). The V gene end was trimmed by 6 bases and the J gene end by 6 bases; junction bases not matched to a gene: 10. There are 15 residues in the CDR3.